Below, 4 T cell receptor beta chains from the same sample are listed, as sequenced in a study of CD8 T cells in ankylosing spondylitis. Each CDR3 protein is one row after TCRdb ran MiXCR on the 5' RACE reads. Of approximately 350,000 distinct CDR3 sequences in the sample, 14% to 15% are singletons; the top ten hold less than 1.1%. Sequencing was performed on blood, either unsorted or a sorted T cell fraction (not recorded which). The source is a male donor with ankylosing spondylitis or in good health (not recorded which).

The rearrangement links TRBV7-7 to TRBJ1-1; D unclear. Trimming removed 3 bases from V and 4 bases from J, with 12 bases in between. This CDR3 has 14 residues. CDR1 SSHAT and CDR2 FNYEAQ come from the germline V gene (reference sequence). The CDR3 region is CASSLGHPTTEAFF. Here the CDR3 DNA reads TGTGCCAGCAGCTTGGGCCACCCGACCACTGAAGCTTTCTTT.

V gene TRBV10-3 combines with J gene TRBJ2-7; D not certain. With 7 bases removed from V and 6 bases from J, the gap between germline ends came to 16 bases. There are 13 residues in the CDR3. Germline CDR1 is ENHRY and CDR2 is SYGVKD. The CDR3 loop is CAINLGDPGEQYF. Here the CDR3 DNA reads TGTGCCATCAACCTAGGAGACCCTGGCGAGCAGTACTTC.

This clonotype was detected ten times or more. V and J are TRBV12-3 or TRBV12-4 and TRBJ2-2, with D unclear. This CDR3 has 14 amino acids. V lost 7 bases and J 6 bases, leaving 15 bases between the germline ends. CDR3 in DNA: TGTGCCAGCACCCCCCTTAAGGGCGCCGGGGAGCTGTTTTTT. Its translation is CASTPLKGAGELFF.

This chain uses TRBV6-5 with TRBJ2-6; TRBD1 might be the D (6 bases). Germline V gives CDR1 MNHEY, CDR2 SVGAGI. Trimming removed 0 bases from V and 0 bases from J, with 6 bases in between. CDR3 size: 16 residues. The CDR3 DNA reads TGTGCCAGCAGTTACTCGGGACACTCTGGGGCCAACGTCCTGACTTTC. As protein: CASSYSGHSGANVLTF.